This entry is about one T cell receptor beta chain. Its antigen is not yet known. No base quality values were provided; no much bigger clone lies one nucleotide off. Including cysteine and phenylalanine, the CDR3 has 16 amino acids. Just the 48-base CDR3 DNA is kept, in frame starting at base 1. The germline V gene (reference sequence) specifies LNHDA as CDR1 and SQIVND as CDR2. A distance of 16 bases separates the germline ends of V and J, which lose 4 bases and 4 bases respectively. The immunoSEQ Assay, a bias-controlled multiplex PCR, was used to amplify TCRbeta CDR3 regions from genomic DNA. Under the source paper's analysis protocol: Within the assay, amplification of reference gene primers was used to estimate how many nucleated cells each sample contained. Sequence reads were collapsed and filtered to measure the absolute abundance of every unique TCRbeta CDR3 rearrangement. Productive Simpson clonality was computed per sample as the square root of Simpson's diversity index over productive rearrangements. TCRdb took this table from immuneACCESS and kept in-frame rearrangements with V and J called. Such tables lack part of the clones; where checked against another copy, unresolved V genes explain under half of the gap, and the rest is unexplained. Clone size and V and J calls were adopted from that table, with D and trimming inferred from the DNA. A total of some 270,000 clones appear in this sample, approximately 85% of them only once. Of the sample, 3.5% to 5.5% falls within the top ten clones.

The data were obtained in a study of blood T cell repertoires in COVID-19 (dated by TCRdb to 2018 to 2021). For the study in its entirety: The collaborator samples originated in the United States, Italy and Spain and spanned the acute and convalescent phases of COVID-19. The prospective study material was composed of cDNA or gDNA derived from T cells, B-cell-depleted T cells, or PBMCs. Subjects who had been exposed to COVID-19, were actively infected with it, or had recovered from it provided the deeply sampled blood TCRbeta repertoires that made up the dataset. The repertoires were released in a freely available public database meant as a resource for research on the immune response to SARS-CoV-2. Samples were obtained from the ongoing ImmuneRACE study (first 160 participants) and from 1,200 or so subjects provided by 6 global collaborators. Nearly every sample came with metadata listing a de-identified subject ID, COVID-19 status, age in years and sex. Where available, HLA class I and class II types were obtained from metadata supplied by the sample provider rather than from assay-based typing. Points the paper makes about the study in general: How much clinical and demographic metadata was included differed by source and by participant, and the metadata was provided uncurated.

In the prospective study, participants were about 18 to 95 years old, resided in under 30 geographic areas of the United States, and were enrolled through a virtual design. In the prospective study, participants were assigned to cohorts based on the clinical history participants reported in a screening survey and a study questionnaire. For ImmuneRACE Cohort 3, a participant was defined as recovered based on two consecutive negative NP/OP PCR tests, clearance by a healthcare professional, or resolution of symptoms. In the prospective study, mobile phlebotomists collected whole blood, serum and a nasopharyngeal or oropharyngeal swab from each participant. Participants in the prospective study had the option to provide additional blood draws and questionnaires over an approximately 2-month period. Before DNA extraction, prospective study blood samples were shipped either frozen or at room temperature.

The sequence came from a woman aged 30 to 39 who had recovered from COVID-19. This chain joins TRBV19 to TRBJ2-2; matching of 5 bases hints at TRBD2 as the D gene. Sequenced sample: PBMCs or T cells enriched from blood (not recorded which). The sequenced DNA is TGTGCCAGTAGTAGCACCGGGCCCGCGGGCACCGGGGAGCTGTTTTTT. Its amino acids are CASSSTGPAGTGELFF.